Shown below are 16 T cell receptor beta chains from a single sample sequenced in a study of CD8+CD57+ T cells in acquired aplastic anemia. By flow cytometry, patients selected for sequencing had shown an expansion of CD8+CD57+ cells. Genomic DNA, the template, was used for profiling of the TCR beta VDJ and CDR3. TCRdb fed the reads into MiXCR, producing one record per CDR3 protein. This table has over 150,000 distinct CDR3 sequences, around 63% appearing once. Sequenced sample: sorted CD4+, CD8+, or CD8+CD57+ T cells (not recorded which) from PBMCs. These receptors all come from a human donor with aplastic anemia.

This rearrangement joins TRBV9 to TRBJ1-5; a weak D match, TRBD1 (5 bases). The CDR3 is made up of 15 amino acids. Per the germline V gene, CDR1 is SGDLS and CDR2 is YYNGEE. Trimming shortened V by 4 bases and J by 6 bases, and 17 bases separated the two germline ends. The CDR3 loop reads CASSLSGSEGQPQHF. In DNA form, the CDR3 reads TGTGCCAGCAGCCTTTCAGGGTCCGAGGGTCAGCCCCAGCATTTT. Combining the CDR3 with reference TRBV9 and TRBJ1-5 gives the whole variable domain DSGVTQTPKHLITATGQRVTLRCSPRSGDLSVYWYQQSLDQGLQFLIQYYNGEERAKGNILERFSAQQFPDLHSELNLSSLELGDSALYFCASSLSGSEGQPQHFGDGTRLSIL.

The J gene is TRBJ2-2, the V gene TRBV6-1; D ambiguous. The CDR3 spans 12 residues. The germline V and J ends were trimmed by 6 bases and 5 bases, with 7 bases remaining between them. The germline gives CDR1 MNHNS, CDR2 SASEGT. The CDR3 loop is CASRTVTGELFF. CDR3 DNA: TGTGCCAGCAGAACAGTAACCGGGGAGCTGTTTTTT.

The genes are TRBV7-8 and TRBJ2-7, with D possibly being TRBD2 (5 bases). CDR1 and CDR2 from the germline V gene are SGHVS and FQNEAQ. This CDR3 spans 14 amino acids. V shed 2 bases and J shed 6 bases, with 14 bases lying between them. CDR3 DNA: TGTGCCAGCAGCTTATTACAAGGGAGTGCCGAGCAGTACTTC. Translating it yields CASSLLQGSAEQYF.

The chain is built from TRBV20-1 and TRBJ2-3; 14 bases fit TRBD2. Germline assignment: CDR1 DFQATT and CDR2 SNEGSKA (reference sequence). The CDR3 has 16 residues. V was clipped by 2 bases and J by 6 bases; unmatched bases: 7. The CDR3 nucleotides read TGCAGTGCTAGACCCCTGACTAGCGGGGGGGCGGATACGCAGTATTTT. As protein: CSARPLTSGGADTQYF.

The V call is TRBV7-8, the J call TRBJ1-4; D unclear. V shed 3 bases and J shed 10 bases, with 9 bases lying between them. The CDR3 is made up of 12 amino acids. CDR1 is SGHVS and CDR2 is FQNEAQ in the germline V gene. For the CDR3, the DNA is TGTGCCAGCAGCTTGACCGTGGGAAAACTGTTTTTT. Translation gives CASSLTVGKLFF.

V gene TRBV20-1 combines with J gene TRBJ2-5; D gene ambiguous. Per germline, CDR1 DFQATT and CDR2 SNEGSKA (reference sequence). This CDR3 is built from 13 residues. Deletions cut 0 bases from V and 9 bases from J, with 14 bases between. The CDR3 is CSARDAQSQSQYF. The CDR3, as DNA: TGCAGTGCTAGAGATGCCCAGTCGCAGTCCCAGTACTTC.

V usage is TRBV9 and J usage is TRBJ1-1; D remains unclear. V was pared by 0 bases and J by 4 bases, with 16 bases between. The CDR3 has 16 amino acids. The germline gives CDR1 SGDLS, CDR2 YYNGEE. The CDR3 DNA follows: TGTGCCAGCAGCGTAGGGACGGAGGGAAGAGGCACTGAAGCTTTCTTT. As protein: CASSVGTEGRGTEAFF. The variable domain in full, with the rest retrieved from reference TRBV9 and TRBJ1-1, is DSGVTQTPKHLITATGQRVTLRCSPRSGDLSVYWYQQSLDQGLQFLIQYYNGEERAKGNILERFSAQQFPDLHSELNLSSLELGDSALYFCASSVGTEGRGTEAFFGQGTRLTVV.

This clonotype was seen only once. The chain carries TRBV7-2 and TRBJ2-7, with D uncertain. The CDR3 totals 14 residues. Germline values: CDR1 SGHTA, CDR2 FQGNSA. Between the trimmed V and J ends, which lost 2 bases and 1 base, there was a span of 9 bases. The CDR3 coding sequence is TGTGCCAGCAGCTTAACGTCGTTTTCCTACGAGCAGTACTTC. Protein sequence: CASSLTSFSYEQYF.

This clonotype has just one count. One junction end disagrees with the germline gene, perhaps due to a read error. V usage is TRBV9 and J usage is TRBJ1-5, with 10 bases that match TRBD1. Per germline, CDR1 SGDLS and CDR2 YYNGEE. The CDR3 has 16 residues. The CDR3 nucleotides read TGTGCCAGCAGCGTAGTGACAGGGGGCATCAATCAGCCCCAGCGTTTT. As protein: CASSVVTGGINQPQRF.

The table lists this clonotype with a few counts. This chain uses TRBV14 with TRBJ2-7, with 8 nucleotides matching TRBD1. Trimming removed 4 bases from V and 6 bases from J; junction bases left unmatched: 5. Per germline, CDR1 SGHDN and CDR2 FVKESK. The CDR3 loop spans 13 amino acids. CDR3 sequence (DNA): TGTGCCAGCAGCCGTCAACAGGGGGGCGAGCAGTACTTC. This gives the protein CASSRQQGGEQYF.

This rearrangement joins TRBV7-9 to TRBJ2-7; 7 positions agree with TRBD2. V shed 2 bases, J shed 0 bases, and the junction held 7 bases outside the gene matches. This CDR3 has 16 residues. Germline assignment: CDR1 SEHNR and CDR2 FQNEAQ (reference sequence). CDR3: CASSLRAGAGSYEQYF. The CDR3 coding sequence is TGTGCCAGCAGCTTAAGGGCGGGAGCGGGCTCCTACGAGCAGTACTTC.

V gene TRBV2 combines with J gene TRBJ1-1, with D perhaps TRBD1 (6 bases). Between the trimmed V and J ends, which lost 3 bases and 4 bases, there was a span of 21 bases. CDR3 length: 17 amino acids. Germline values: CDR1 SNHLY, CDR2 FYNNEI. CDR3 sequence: CASSEGGGWGRSTEAFF. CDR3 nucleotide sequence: TGTGCCAGCAGTGAGGGGGGCGGGTGGGGGAGAAGCACTGAAGCTTTCTTT.

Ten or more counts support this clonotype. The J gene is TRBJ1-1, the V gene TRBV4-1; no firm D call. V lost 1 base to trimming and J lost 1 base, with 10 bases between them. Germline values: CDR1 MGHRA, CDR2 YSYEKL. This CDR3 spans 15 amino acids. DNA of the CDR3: TGCGCCAGCAGCCAAGGAATCTATGGGAACACTGAAGCTTTCTTT. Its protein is CASSQGIYGNTEAFF.

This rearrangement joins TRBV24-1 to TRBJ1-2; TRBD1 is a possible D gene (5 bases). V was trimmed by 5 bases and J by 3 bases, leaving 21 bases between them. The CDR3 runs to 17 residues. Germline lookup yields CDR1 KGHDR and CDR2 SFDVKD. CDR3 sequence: CATSGRNTGLGYYGYTF. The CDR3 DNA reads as TGTGCCACCAGTGGCCGCAACACAGGTCTGGGGTACTATGGCTACACCTTC.

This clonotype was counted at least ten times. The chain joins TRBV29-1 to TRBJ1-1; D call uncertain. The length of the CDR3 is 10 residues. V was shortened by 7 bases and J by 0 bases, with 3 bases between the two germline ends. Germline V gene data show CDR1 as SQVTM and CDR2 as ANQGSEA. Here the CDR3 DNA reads TGCAGCGCTTTGAACACTGAAGCTTTCTTT. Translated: CSALNTEAFF.

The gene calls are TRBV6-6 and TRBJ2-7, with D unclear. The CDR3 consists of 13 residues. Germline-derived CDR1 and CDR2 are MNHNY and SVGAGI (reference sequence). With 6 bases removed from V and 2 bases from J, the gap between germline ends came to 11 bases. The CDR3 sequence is CASSPSETYEQYV. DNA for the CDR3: TGTGCCAGCAGCCCCTCGGAAACCTACGAGCAGTACGTC.